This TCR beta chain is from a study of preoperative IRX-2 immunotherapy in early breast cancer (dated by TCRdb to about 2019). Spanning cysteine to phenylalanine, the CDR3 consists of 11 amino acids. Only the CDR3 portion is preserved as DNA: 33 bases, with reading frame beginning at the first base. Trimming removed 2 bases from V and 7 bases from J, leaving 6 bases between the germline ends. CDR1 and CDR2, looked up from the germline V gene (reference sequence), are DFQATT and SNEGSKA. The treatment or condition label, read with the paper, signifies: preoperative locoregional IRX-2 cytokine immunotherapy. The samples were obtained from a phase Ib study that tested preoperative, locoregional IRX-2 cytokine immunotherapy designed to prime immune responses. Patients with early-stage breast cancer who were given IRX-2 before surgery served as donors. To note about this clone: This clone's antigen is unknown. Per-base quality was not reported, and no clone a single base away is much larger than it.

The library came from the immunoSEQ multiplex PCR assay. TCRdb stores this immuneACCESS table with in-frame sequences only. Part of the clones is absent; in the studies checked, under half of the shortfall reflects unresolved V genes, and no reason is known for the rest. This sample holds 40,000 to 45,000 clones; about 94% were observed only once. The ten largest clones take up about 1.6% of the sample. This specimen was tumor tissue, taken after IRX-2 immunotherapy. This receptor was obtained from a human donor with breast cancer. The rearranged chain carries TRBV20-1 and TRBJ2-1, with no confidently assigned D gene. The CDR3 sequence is CSARSPNEQFF. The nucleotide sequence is TGCAGTGCTAGATCTCCTAATGAGCAGTTCTTC.